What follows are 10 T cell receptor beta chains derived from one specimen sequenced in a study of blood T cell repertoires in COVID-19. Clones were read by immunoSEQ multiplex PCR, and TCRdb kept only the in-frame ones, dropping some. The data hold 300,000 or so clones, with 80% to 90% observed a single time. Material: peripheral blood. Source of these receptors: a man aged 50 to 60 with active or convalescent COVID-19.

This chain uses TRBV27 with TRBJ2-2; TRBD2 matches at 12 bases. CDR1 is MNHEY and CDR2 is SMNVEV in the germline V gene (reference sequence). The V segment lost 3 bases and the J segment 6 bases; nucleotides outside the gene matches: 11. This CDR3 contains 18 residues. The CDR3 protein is CASSLLRLAGEWSGELFF. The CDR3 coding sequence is TGTGCCAGCAGTTTGCTTAGACTAGCGGGAGAATGGTCCGGGGAGCTGTTTTTT.

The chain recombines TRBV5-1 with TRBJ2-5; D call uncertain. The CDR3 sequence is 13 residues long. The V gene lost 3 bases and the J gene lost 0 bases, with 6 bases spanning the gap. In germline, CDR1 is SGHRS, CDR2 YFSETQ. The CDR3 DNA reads TGCGCCAGCAGCTATCTCGACCAAGAGACCCAGTACTTC. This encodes CASSYLDQETQYF.

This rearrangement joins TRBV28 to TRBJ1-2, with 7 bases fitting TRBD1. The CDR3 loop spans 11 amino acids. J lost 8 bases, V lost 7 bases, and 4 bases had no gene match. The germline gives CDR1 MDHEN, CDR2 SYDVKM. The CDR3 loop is CASTDREGYTF. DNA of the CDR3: TGTGCCAGCACCGACAGGGAAGGCTACACCTTC.

CDR3 sequence (DNA): TGTGCCAGCAGCCGAGGGACAGATGGAGGCTACACCTTC. Amino acids: CASSRGTDGGYTF. J is TRBJ1-2 and V is TRBV5-6; 7 bases are shared with TRBD1. The CDR3 extends over 13 amino acids. Trimming removed 4 bases from V and 8 bases from J; junction bases left unmatched: 8. CDR1 and CDR2 (germline): SGHDT, YYEEEE.

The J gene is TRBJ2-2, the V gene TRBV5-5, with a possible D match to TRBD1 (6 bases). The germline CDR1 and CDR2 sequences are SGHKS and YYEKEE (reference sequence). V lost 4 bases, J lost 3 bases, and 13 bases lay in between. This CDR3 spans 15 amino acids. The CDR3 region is CASSAGTKDTGELFF. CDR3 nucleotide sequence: TGTGCCAGCAGCGCCGGGACAAAGGACACCGGGGAGCTGTTTTTT. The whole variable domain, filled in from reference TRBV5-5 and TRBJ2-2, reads DAGVTQSPTHLIKTRGQQVTLRCSPISGHKSVSWYQQVLGQGPQFIFQYYEKEERGRGNFPDRFSARQFPNYSSELNVNALLLGDSALYLCASSAGTKDTGELFFGEGSRLTVL.

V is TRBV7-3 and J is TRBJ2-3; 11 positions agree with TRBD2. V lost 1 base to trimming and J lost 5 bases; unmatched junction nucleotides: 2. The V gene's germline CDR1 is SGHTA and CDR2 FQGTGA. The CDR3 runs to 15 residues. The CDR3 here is CASSLIAGGLDTQYF. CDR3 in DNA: TGTGCCAGCAGCTTAATAGCGGGGGGGTTAGATACGCAGTATTTT.

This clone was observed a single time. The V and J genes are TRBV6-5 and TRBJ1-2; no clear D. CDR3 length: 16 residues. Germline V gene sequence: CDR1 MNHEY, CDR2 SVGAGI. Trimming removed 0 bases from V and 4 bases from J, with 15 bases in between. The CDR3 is CASSYSRRQVSYGYTF. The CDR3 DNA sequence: TGTGCCAGCAGTTACTCGAGACGGCAGGTTAGCTATGGCTACACCTTC.

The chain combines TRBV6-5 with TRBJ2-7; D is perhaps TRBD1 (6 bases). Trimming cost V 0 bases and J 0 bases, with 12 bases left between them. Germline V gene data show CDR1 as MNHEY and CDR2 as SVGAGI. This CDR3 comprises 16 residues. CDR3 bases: TGTGCCAGCAGTTACTCCGTGGGACAAAGCTCCTACGAGCAGTACTTC. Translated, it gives CASSYSVGQSSYEQYF.

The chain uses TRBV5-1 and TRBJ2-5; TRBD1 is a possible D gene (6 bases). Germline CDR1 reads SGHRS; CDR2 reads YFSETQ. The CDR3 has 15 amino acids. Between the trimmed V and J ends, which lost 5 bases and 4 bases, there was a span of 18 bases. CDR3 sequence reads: CASSLGQTRTETQYF. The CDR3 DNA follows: TGCGCCAGCAGTCTTGGACAGACCAGGACAGAGACCCAGTACTTC.

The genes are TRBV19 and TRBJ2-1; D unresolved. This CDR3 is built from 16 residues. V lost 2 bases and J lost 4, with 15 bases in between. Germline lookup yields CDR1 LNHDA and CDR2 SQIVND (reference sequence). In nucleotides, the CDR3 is TGTGCCAGTAGTATAAAATCTGGAGACGGGTACAATGAGCAGTTCTTC. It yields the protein CASSIKSGDGYNEQFF.